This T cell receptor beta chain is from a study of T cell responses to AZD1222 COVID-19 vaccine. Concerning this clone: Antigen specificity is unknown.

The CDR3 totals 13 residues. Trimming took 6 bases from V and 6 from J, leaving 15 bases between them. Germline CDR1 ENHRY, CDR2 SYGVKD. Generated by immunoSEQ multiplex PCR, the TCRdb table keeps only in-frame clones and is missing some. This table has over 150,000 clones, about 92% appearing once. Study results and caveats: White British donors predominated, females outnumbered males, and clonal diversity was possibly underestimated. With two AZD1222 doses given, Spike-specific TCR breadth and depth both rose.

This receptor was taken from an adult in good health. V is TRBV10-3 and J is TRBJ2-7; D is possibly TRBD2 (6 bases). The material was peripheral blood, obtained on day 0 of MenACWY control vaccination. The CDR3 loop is CAISRDSLSEQYF. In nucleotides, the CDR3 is TGTGCCATCAGCCGGGACTCCCTTTCCGAGCAGTACTTC.